This T cell receptor (beta chain) was found in a study of blood T cell repertoires in COVID-19. As for the study in general: Researchers got acute and convalescent COVID-19 samples from the United States, Italy and Spain. T cells, B-cell-depleted T cells, or PBMCs supplied cDNA or gDNA.

The CDR3 sequence is 15 residues long. CDR1 LNHNV and CDR2 YYDKDF come from the germline V gene (reference sequence). V lost 2 bases and J 5 bases, leaving 15 bases between the germline ends. Study processing details: For nucleated cells, counts were estimated from reference gene primer amplification. Method: immunoSEQ multiplex PCR; TCRdb's copy keeps in-frame clones and lacks some. That table furnishes V, J and clone size, whereas the DNA furnished D and trimming. The data contain 140,000 or so clones, 87% of them singletons. The receptor was derived from a man aged 50-59 years who had recovered from COVID-19. Material: peripheral blood. The rearrangement joins TRBV15 to TRBJ2-5; D may be TRBD1 (6 bases). The DNA of the CDR3 is TGTGCCACCAGCAGAAACACAGGGACGCTGGAGACCCAGTACTTC. This gives the protein CATSRNTGTLETQYF.